Sequencing of this T cell receptor beta chain was carried out in a study of blood T cell repertoires in COVID-19. The wider study: Some COVID-19 samples were acute and others convalescent; all came from the United States, Italy and Spain. From T cells, B-cell-depleted T cells, or PBMCs came the material, which was cDNA or gDNA.

After removal of 4 bases from V and 2 bases from J, the junction contained 7 bases not matched to a gene. Germline values: CDR1 SGHVS, CDR2 FNYEAQ. The CDR3 is 15 residues long. A few counts support this clone. As handled by the study authors: Amplification from reference gene primers served as the basis for estimated nucleated cell counts. Some clones are missing from TCRdb's copy, which holds only in-frame ones; the method was immunoSEQ multiplex PCR. V, J and clone size are those of that table, while D and trimming were read from the DNA. Of tens of thousands of clones in the sample, over 75% were seen once.

Sequencing input: peripheral blood. The TCR sequence derives from a man aged 30 to 39 with active or convalescent COVID-19. The chain employs TRBV7-6 and TRBJ2-7; 8 bases match TRBD2. CDR3 in DNA: TGTGCCAGCAGCTCCAAGAGCGGGGGACCCTACGAGCAGTACTTC. This codes for CASSSKSGGPYEQYF. The whole variable domain, remainder taken from reference TRBV7-6 and TRBJ2-7, is GAGVSQSPRYKVTKRGQDVALRCDPISGHVSLYWYRQALGQGPEFLTYFNYEAQQDKSGLPNDRFSAERPEGSISTLTIQRTEQRDSAMYRCASSSKSGGPYEQYFGPGTRLTVT.